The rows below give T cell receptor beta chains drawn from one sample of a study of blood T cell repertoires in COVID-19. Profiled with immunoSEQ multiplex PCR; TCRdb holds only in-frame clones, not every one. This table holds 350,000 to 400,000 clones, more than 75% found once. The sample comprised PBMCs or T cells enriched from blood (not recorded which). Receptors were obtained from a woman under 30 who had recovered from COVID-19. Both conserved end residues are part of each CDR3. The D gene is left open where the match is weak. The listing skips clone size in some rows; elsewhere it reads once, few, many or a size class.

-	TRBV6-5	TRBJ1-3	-	TGTGCCAGCAGTTCGACATGGCGGGACGGAAACACCATATATTTT	CASSSTWRDGNTIYF
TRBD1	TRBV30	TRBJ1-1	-	TGTGCCTTCTTCGACAGGGGGAACACTGAAGCTTTCTTT	CAFFDRGNTEAFF
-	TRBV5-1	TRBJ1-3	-	TGCGCCAGCAGCATCGACAGTGGCACGTCTGGAAACACCATATATTTT	CASSIDSGTSGNTIYF
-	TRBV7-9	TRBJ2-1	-	TGTGCCAGCAGCTTAAGGGACTTCGATGAGCAGTTCTTC	CASSLRDFDEQFF
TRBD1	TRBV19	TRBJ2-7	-	TGTGCCAGTAGTATAACGGACAGGGGCTACGAGCAGTACTTC	CASSITDRGYEQYF
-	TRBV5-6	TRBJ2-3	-	TGTGCCAGCAGCTTGGTACCCGGGGGACGACGGACGCAGTATTTT	CASSLVPGGRRTQYF
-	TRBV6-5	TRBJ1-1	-	TGTGCCAGCCGAGGGCTTACTGAAGCTTTCTTT	CASRGLTEAFF
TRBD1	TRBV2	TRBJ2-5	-	TGTGCCAGCAGTAAGGACAGGGTAGGGCAAGAGACCCAGTACTTC	CASSKDRVGQETQYF
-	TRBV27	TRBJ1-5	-	TGTGCCAGCAGTTTTGGACAGCGCTCGATCCAGCATTTT	CASSFGQRSIQHF
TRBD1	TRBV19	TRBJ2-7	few	TGTGCCAGTACGAGGGGGCCCACCTACGAGCAGTACTTC	CASTRGPTYEQYF
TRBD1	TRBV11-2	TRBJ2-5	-	TGTGCCAGCAGCTGGTCGGGACAGAGGGAGACCCAGTACTTC	CASSWSGQRETQYF
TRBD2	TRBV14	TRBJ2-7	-	TGTGCCAGCAGCCTCGGGACTAGCGGGGGTTACGAGCAGTACTTC	CASSLGTSGGYEQYF
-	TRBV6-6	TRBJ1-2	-	TGTGCCAGCAGTTACCTAGCCCTGAGGGACTATGGCTACACCTTC	CASSYLALRDYGYTF
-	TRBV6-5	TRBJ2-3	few	TGTGCCAGCAGGACTACATCCACAGATACGCAGTATTTT	CASRTTSTDTQYF
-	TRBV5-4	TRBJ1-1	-	TGTGCCAGCAGCCTCATTCCGGGGGGCGGGAACACTGAAGCTTTCTTT	CASSLIPGGGNTEAFF
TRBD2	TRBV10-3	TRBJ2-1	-	TGTGCCATCAGTGAGTCGGGACTAGCGGGGTATAGCTCCTACAATGAGCAGTTCTTC	CAISESGLAGYSSYNEQFF
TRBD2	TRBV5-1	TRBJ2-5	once	TGCGCCAGCAGTCCCGGGGGGGGCGTGGAGACCCAGTACTTC	CASSPGGGVETQYF
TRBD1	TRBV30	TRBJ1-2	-	TGTGCCTGGAGTGTAGGGTATACCGGGACAGGGGACTGGAACTATGGCTACACCTTC	CAWSVGYTGTGDWNYGYTF
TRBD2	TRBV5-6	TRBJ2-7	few	TGTGCCAGCAGCCCCGGGACTAGCGGGGTTTACTTC	CASSPGTSGVYF
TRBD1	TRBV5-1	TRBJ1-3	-	TGCGCCAGCAGCACCGGGACAGAACTCTCTGGAAACACCATATATTTT	CASSTGTELSGNTIYF
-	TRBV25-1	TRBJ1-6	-	TGTGCCAGCGTAGCCGGGACAATGAATTCACCCCTCCACTTT	CASVAGTMNSPLHF
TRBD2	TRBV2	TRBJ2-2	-	TGTGCCAGCAGTTTGACTGGGACTACCAACACCGGGGAGCTGTTTTTT	CASSLTGTTNTGELFF
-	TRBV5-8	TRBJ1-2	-	TGTGCCAGCAGCTTGTTCTTTGAGACCGAGGACTATGGCTACACCTTC	CASSLFFETEDYGYTF
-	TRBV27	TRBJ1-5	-	TGTGCCAGCAGCCCCCAGAATCAGCCCCAGCATTTT	CASSPQNQPQHF
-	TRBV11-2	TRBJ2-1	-	TGTGCCAGCAGCTACATCCCACGGGCCTACAATGAGCAGTTCTTC	CASSYIPRAYNEQFF
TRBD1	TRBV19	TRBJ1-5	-	TGTGCCAGTAGTCGTCGACAGGGCCTACATTTT	CASSRRQGLHF
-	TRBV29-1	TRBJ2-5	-	TGCAGCGTTCGTTTGGTAGGGACTGGGAAAGAGACCCAGTACTTC	CSVRLVGTGKETQYF
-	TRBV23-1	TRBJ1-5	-	TGCGCCAGCAGTAATGCCGGCAGGCGTCTAAATCAGCCCCAGCATTTT	CASSNAGRRLNQPQHF
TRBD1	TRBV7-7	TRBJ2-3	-	TGTGCTAGCAGCTTATCGGACAGGGAAACAGATACGCAGTATTTT	CASSLSDRETDTQYF
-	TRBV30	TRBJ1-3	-	TGTGCCTGGAGTGGAGGGTTCTCTGGAAACACCATATATTTT	CAWSGGFSGNTIYF
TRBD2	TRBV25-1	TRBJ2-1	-	TGTGCCAGCAGTGGAGACGGACTAGCGGGAAATGAGCAGTTCTTC	CASSGDGLAGNEQFF
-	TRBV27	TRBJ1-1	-	TGTGCCAGCACCTCCGTGGGGGCGCCGGACACTGAAGCTTTCTTT	CASTSVGAPDTEAFF
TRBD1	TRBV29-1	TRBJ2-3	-	TGCAGCGTTGTCAACAGGGGACGCACAGATACGCAGTATTTT	CSVVNRGRTDTQYF
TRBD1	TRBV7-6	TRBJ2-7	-	TGTGCCAGCAGCTTACTAACGACAGGGCTGAACGAGCAGTACTTC	CASSLLTTGLNEQYF
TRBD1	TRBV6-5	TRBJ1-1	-	TGTGCCAGCGGGGAGACAGGGACCCCGTACACTGAAGCTTTCTTT	CASGETGTPYTEAFF
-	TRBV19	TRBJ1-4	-	TGTGCCAGTAGTAAATCCTCCGGCGGGAGAGGCGATGAAAAACTGTTTTTT	CASSKSSGGRGDEKLFF
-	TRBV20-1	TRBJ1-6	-	TGCAGTGCTAGTGGGGTCCTGGGGGGGAATAATTCACCCCTCCACTTT	CSASGVLGGNNSPLHF
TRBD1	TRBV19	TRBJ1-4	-	TGTGCCAGTAGTATATCAGGGGGTGAAAAACTGTTTTTT	CASSISGGEKLFF
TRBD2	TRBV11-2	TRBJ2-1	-	TGTGCCAGCAGCTCGCTAGCGGGGGGTTCCCACAATGAGCAGTTCTTC	CASSSLAGGSHNEQFF
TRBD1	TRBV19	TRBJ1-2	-	TGTGCCAGTAGTATCCCCTGGACAGGAATTTACTATGGCTACACCTTC	CASSIPWTGIYYGYTF
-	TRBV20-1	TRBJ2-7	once	TGCAGTGCTAGTTGGCCAGGGGTCTCGTACGAGCAGTACTTC	CSASWPGVSYEQYF
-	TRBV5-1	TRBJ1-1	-	TGCGCCAGCAGCTTGGAGGGACAACCATTTGAAGCTTTCTTT	CASSLEGQPFEAFF
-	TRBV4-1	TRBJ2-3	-	TGCGCCAGCAGCCAAGGAGGGCCAGATACGCAGTATTTT	CASSQGGPDTQYF
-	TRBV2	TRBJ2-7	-	TGTGCCAGCAGTGAGCTTACGGCCTACGAGCAGTACTTC	CASSELTAYEQYF
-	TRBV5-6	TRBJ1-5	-	TGTGCCAGCAGCTTGTGGAGGGCGATTCAGCCCCAGCATTTT	CASSLWRAIQPQHF
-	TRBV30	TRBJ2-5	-	TGTGCCTGGAGTTTCCTATCGGAGACCCAGTACTTC	CAWSFLSETQYF
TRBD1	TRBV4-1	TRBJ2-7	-	TGCGCCAGCAGCCAAGAGGTACAGGGGGCACCCGGTAGTGACGAGCAGTACTTC	CASSQEVQGAPGSDEQYF
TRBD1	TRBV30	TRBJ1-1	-	TGTGCCTGGAGTGTTACAGGGGGCACTGAAGCTTTCTTT	CAWSVTGGTEAFF
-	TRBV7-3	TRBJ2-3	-	TGTGCCAGCAGCTCCGAAGGGACATTCACAGATACGCAGTATTTT	CASSSEGTFTDTQYF
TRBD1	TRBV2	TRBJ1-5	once	TGTGCCAGCAGCGCCCACCGACCCGGACAGGATGGGAGCAATCAGCCCCAGCATTTT	CASSAHRPGQDGSNQPQHF
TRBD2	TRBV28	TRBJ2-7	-	TGTGCCAGCGGCGGGAGAAGGGACGAGCAGTACTTC	CASGGRRDEQYF
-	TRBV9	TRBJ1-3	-	TGTGCCAGCAGCGTCGTTGGCTCTTCTGGAAACACCATATATTTT	CASSVVGSSGNTIYF
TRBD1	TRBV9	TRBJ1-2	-	TGTGCCAGCAGCGACCCCCCTGGGGCCAAAGGACAGGGGCCCTATGGCTACACCTTC	CASSDPPGAKGQGPYGYTF
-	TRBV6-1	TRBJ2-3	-	TGTGCCAGCAGTGAATTACCTACTAGCACAGATACGCAGTATTTT	CASSELPTSTDTQYF
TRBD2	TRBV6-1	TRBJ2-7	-	TGTGCCAGCAGTGAAGCTGGGGGGGAGTCCTACGAGCAGTACTTC	CASSEAGGESYEQYF
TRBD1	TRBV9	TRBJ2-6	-	TGTGCCAGCAGCATTACCGGGACAGGAGTCGTCCTGACTTTC	CASSITGTGVVLTF
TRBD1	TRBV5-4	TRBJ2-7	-	TGTGCCAGCAGCAAAATGGACAGGGCACGCTACGAGCAGTACTTC	CASSKMDRARYEQYF
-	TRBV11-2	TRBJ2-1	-	TGTGCCAGCAGCTTTAAAAGGGGTACCTACAATGAGCAGTTCTTC	CASSFKRGTYNEQFF
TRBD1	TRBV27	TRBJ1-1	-	TGTGCCAGCAGCCCGGAGGGGGCAAACACTGAAGCTTTCTTT	CASSPEGANTEAFF